This T cell receptor beta chain was identified during a study of cytomegalovirus exposure and HLA in healthy donors. This CDR3 region has 13 residues. Germline CDR1 reads PRHDT; CDR2 reads FYEKMQ (reference sequence). With 4 bases clipped from V and 3 bases from J, the junction kept 2 bases outside the gene matches. PCR primers comprised 60 Vbeta and 13 Jbeta primers. The data were produced by immunoSEQ multiplex PCR, yet TCRdb's version contains in-frame clones alone and is incomplete. The profile covers around 120,000 clones, with about 80% appearing a single time and 4% to 4.5% taken by the ten largest. In regard to this clone: Its specificity is not known.

The study's findings and limits: A later analysis reported that several of the most significant clusters appeared to be linked to common viral pathogens, among them Epstein-Barr virus.

This clonotype originated in a middle-aged woman in good health and CMV-seronegative. The rearrangement joins TRBV13 to TRBJ2-5; 7 bases are shared with TRBD1. Sequences were obtained from PBMCs. CDR3 sequence reads: CASSSGTEETQYF. Written as DNA, the CDR3 is TGTGCCAGCAGCTCCGGGACAGAAGAGACCCAGTACTTC.